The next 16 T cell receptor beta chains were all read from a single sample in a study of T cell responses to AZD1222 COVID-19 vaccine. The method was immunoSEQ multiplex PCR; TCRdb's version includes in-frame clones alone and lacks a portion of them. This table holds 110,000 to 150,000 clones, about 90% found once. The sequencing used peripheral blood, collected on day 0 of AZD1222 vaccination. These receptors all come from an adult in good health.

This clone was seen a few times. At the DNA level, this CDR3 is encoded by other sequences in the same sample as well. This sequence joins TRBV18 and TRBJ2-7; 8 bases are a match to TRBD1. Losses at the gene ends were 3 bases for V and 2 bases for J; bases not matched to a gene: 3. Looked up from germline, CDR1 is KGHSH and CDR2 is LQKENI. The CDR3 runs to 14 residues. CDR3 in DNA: TGTGCCAGCTCACCGGGGACAGGAACCTACGAGCAGTACTTC. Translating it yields CASSPGTGTYEQYF. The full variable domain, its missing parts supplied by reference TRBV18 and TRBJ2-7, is NAGVMQNPRHLVRRRGQEARLRCSPMKGHSHVYWYRQLPEEGLKFMVYLQKENIIDESGMPKERFSAEFPKEGPSILRIQQVVRGDSAAYFCASSPGTGTYEQYFGPGTRLTVT.

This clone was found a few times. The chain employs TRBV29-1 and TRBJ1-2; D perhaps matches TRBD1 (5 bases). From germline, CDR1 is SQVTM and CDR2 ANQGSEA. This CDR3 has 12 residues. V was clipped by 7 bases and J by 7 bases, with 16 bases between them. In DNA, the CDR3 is TGCAGCGCCAAAACAGGTTCCCTTGGCTACACCTTC. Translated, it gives CSAKTGSLGYTF. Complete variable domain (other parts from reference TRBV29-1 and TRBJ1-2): SAVISQKPSRDICQRGTSLTIQCQVDSQVTMMFWYRQQPGQSLTLIATANQGSEATYESGFVIDKFPISRPNLTFSTLTVSNMSPEDSSIYLCSAKTGSLGYTFGSGTRLTVV.

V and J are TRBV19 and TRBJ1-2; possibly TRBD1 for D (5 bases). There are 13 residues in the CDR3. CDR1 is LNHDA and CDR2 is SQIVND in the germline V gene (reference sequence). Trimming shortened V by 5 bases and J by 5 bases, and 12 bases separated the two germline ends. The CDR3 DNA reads TGTGCCAGTAGTCCACCCCCAGGGTATGGCTACACCTTC. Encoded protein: CASSPPPGYGYTF.

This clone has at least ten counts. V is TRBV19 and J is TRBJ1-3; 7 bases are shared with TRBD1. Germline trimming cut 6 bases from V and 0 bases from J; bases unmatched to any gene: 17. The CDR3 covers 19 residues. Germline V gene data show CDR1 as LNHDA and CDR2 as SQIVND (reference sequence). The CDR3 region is CASSLPPWTGRYSGNTIYF. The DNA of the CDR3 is TGTGCCAGTAGCCTCCCGCCCTGGACAGGCCGGTACTCTGGAAACACCATATATTTT.

The CDR3 here is CASSYYPGATNEKLFF. DNA of the CDR3: TGTGCCAGCAGTTACTACCCAGGGGCGACTAATGAAAAACTGTTTTTT. The chain joins TRBV6-5 to TRBJ1-4, with a tentative D call TRBD1 (6 bases). The CDR3 is 16 amino acids. Germline assignment: CDR1 MNHEY and CDR2 SVGAGI. The V end was cut by 1 base, the J end by 2 bases, with 11 bases between.

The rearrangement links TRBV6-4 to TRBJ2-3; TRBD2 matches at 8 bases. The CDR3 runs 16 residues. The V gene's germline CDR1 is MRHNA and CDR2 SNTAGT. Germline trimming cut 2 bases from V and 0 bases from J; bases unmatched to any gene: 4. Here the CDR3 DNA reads TGTGCCAGCAGTGACCTAGCGGGCGAGAGCACAGATACGCAGTATTTT. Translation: CASSDLAGESTDTQYF.

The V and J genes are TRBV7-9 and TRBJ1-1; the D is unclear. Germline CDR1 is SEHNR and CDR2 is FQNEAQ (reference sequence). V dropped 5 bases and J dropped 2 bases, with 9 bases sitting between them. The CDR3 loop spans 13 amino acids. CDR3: CASSASVNTEAFF. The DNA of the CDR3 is TGTGCCAGCAGCGCCTCGGTAAACACTGAAGCTTTCTTT.

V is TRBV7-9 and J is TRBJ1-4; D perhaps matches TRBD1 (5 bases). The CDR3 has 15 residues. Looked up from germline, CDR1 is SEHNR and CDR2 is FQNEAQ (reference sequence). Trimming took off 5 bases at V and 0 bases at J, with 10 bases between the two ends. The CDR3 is CASSQTVATNEKLFF. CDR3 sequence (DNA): TGTGCCAGCAGCCAGACAGTTGCAACTAATGAAAAACTGTTTTTT.

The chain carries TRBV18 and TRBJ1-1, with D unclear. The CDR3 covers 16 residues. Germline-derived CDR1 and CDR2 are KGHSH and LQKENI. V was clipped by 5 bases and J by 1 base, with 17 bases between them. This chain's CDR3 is CASSFDTRSANTEAFF. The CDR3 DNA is TGTGCCAGCTCATTCGACACACGTTCGGCGAACACTGAAGCTTTCTTT.

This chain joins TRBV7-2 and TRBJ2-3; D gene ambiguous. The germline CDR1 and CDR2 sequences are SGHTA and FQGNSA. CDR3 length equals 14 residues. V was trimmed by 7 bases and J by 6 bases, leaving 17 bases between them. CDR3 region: CASTHPPPGDTQYF. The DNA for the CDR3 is TGTGCCAGCACCCACCCCCCGCCCGGGGATACGCAGTATTTT.

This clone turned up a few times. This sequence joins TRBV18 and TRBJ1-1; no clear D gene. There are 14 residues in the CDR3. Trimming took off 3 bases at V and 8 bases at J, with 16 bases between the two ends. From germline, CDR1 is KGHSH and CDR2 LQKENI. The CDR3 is CASSPTTLAIEAFF. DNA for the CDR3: TGTGCCAGCTCACCTACAACATTAGCGATAGAAGCTTTCTTT.

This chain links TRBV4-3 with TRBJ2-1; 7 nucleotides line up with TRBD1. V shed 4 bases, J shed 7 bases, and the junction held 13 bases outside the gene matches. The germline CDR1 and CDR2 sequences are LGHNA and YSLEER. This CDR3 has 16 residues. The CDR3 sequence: CASSPRDSGGVNEQFF. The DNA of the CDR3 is TGCGCCAGCAGCCCCCGGGACAGCGGAGGAGTAAATGAGCAGTTCTTC.

The CDR3 nucleotides are TGCGCCAGCAGCTTGGATTGGGGGCCGAATTCACCCCTCCACTTT. It translates to CASSLDWGPNSPLHF. The chain links TRBV5-1 to TRBJ1-6, with a tentative D call TRBD1 (6 bases). The CDR3 has 15 amino acids. With 0 bases removed from V and 7 bases from J, the gap between germline ends came to 11 bases. CDR1 is SGHRS and CDR2 is YFSETQ in the germline V gene.

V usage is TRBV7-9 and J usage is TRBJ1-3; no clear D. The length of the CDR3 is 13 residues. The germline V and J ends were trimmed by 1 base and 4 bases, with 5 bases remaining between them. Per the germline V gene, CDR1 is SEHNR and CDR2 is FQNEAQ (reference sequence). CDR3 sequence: CASSLVTGNTIYF. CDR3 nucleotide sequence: TGTGCCAGCAGCTTAGTTACCGGAAACACCATATATTTT.

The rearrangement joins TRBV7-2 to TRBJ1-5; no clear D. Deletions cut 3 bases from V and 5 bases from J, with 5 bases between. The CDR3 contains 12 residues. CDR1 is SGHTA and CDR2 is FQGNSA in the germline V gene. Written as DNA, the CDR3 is TGTGCCAGCAGCTTGGGTGATCAGCCCCAGCATTTT. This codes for CASSLGDQPQHF.

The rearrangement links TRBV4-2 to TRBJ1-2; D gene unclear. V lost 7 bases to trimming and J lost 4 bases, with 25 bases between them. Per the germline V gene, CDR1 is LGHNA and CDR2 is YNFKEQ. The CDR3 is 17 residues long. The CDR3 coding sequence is TGTGCCAGCACAGCAGACGCCTCGACAACGTCTCGCTATGGCTACACCTTC. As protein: CASTADASTTSRYGYTF.